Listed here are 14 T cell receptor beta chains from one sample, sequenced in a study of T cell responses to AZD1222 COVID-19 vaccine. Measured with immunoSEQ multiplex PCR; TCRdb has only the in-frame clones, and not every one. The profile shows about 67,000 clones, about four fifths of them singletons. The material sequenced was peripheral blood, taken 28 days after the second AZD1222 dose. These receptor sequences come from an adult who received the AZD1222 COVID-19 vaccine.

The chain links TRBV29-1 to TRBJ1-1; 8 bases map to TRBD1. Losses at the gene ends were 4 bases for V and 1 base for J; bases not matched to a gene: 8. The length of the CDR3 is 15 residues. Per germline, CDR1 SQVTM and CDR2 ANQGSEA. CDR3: CSVAGWGQANTEAFF. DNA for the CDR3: TGCAGCGTTGCGGGCTGGGGACAGGCGAACACTGAAGCTTTCTTT.

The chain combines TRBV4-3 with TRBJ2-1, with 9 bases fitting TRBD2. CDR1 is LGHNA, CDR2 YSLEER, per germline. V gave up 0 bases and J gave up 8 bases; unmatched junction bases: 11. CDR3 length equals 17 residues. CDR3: CASSQEGSGGTGDEQFF. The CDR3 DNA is TGCGCCAGCAGCCAAGAGGGCAGCGGGGGGACCGGGGATGAGCAGTTCTTC.

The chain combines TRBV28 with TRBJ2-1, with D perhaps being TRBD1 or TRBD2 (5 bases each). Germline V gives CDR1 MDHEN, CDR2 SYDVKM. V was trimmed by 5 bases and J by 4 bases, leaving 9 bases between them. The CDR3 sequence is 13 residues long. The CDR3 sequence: CASSTGAYNEQFF. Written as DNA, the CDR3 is TGTGCCAGCAGTACCGGGGCTTACAATGAGCAGTTCTTC.

CDR3 residues: CASSLAGQGNEQYF. The CDR3 DNA sequence: TGCGCCAGCAGCTTGGCTGGACAGGGTAACGAGCAGTACTTC. This rearrangement joins TRBV5-1 to TRBJ2-7, with 8 bases lining up with TRBD1. Germline CDR1 reads SGHRS; CDR2 reads YFSETQ. The CDR3 consists of 14 residues. Germline trimming cut 0 bases from V and 5 bases from J; bases unmatched to any gene: 4.

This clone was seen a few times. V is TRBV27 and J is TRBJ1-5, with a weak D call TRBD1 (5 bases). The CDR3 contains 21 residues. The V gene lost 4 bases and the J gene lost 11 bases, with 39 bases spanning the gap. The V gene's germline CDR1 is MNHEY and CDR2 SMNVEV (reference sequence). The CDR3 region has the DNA TGTGCCAGCAGTTCAAGGGGAGGCGGGCCCCGATGGGGCCCCTTGATCAGAGCCCAGCATTTT. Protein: CASSSRGGGPRWGPLIRAQHF.

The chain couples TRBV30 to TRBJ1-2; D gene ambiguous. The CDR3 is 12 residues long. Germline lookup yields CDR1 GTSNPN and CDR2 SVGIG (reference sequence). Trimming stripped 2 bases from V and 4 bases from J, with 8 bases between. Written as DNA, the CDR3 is TGTGCCTGGAGTCTGATAGTCTATGGCTACACCTTC. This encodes CAWSLIVYGYTF.

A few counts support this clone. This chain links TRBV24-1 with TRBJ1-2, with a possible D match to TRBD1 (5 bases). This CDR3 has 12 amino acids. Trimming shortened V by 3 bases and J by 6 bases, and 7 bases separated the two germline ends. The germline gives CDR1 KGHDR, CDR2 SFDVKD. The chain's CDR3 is CATSDTRDGYTF. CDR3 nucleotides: TGTGCCACCAGTGATACCAGGGATGGCTACACCTTC.

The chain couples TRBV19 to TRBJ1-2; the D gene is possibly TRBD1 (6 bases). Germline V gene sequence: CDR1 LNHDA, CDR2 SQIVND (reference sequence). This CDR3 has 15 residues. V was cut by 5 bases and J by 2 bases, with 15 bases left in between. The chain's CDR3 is CASSAQLDRNYGYTF. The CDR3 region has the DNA TGTGCCAGTAGTGCCCAACTCGACAGGAACTATGGCTACACCTTC.

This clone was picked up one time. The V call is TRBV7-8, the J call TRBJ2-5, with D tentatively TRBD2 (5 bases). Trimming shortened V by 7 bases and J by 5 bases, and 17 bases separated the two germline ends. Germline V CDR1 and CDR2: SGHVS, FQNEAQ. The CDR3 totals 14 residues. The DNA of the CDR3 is TGTGCCAGCACCCTAGGGCCCCGAGGGGAGACCCAGTACTTC. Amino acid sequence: CASTLGPRGETQYF.

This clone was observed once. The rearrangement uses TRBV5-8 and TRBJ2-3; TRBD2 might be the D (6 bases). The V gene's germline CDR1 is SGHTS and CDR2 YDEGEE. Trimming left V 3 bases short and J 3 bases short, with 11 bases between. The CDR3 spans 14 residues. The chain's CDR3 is CASSSRTNTDTQYF. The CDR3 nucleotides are TGTGCCAGCAGCTCAAGGACTAATACAGATACGCAGTATTTT.

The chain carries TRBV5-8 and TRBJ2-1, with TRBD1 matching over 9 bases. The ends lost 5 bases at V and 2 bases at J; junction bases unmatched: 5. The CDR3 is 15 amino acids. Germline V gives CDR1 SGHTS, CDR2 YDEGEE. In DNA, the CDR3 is TGTGCCAGCAGGGGGTGGGACAGGGCCTACAATGAGCAGTTCTTC. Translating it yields CASRGWDRAYNEQFF.

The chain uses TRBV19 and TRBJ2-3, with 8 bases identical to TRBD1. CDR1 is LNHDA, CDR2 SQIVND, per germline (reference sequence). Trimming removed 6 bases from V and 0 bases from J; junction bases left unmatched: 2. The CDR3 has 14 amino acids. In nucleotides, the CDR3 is TGTGCCAGTAGCGGACAGGGTAGCACAGATACGCAGTATTTT. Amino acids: CASSGQGSTDTQYF. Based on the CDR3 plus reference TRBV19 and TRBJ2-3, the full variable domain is DGGITQSPKYLFRKEGQNVTLSCEQNLNHDAMYWYRQDPGQGLRLIYYSQIVNDFQKGDIAEGYSVSREKKESFPLTVTSAQKNPTAFYLCASSGQGSTDTQYFGPGTRLTVL.

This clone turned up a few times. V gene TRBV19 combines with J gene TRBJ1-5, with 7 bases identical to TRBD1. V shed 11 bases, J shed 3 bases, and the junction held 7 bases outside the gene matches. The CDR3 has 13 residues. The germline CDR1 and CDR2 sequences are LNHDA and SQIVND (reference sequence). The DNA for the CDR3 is TGTGCCGGAGGGGGCATCTACAATCAGCCCCAGCATTTT. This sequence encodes CAGGGIYNQPQHF. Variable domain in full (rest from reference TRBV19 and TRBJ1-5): DGGITQSPKYLFRKEGQNVTLSCEQNLNHDAMYWYRQDPGQGLRLIYYSQIVNDFQKGDIAEGYSVSREKKESFPLTVTSAQKNPTAFYLCAGGGIYNQPQHFGDGTRLSIL.

The CDR3 region is CASSDQGVQPQHF. CDR3 sequence (DNA): TGTGCCAGTAGTGACCAGGGGGTTCAGCCCCAGCATTTT. The rearrangement joins TRBV19 to TRBJ1-5, with 7 bases that match TRBD1. Trimming at V came to 5 bases and at J to 6 bases, leaving 4 bases not matched to a gene. The CDR3 has 13 amino acids. The germline CDR1 and CDR2 sequences are LNHDA and SQIVND (reference sequence).